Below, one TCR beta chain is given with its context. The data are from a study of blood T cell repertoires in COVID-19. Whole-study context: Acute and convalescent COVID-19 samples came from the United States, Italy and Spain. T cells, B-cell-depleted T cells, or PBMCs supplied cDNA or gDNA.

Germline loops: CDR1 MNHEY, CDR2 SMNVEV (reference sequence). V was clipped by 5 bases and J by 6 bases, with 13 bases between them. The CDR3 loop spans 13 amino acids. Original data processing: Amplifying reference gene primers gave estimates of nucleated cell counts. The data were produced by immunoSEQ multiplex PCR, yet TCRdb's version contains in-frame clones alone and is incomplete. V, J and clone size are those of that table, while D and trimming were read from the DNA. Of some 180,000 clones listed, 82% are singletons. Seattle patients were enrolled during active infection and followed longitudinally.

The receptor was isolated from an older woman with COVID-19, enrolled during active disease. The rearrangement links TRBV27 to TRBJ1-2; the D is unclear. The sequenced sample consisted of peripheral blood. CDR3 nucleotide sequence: TGTGCCAGCAGTATGCGGGGAAGTGATGGCTACACCTTC. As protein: CASSMRGSDGYTF.